The 17 T cell receptor beta chains presented below share a single source sample, sequenced in a study of blood T cell repertoires in COVID-19. Sequenced by immunoSEQ multiplex PCR; TCRdb stores in-frame clones only, minus some. The table includes about 200,000 clones, roughly 80% detected once. Sequenced sample: peripheral blood. The origin of the receptors is a human donor in a cohort sampled during active COVID-19.

This clone was observed once. The chain is built from TRBV6-5 and TRBJ2-6; D is unresolved. The V end was cut by 7 bases, the J end by 2 bases, with 6 bases between. The germline V gene has CDR1 MNHEY and CDR2 SVGAGI. The CDR3 has 13 amino acids. CDR3 sequence: CASKTAGANVLTF. CDR3 in DNA: TGTGCCAGCAAAACAGCTGGGGCCAACGTCCTGACTTTC.

The J gene is TRBJ1-1, the V gene TRBV27; D remains unclear. Looked up from germline, CDR1 is MNHEY and CDR2 is SMNVEV (reference sequence). The CDR3 runs to 14 residues. V was clipped by 1 base and J by 3 bases, with 9 bases between them. The CDR3 nucleotides read TGTGCCAGCAGTTTATGGCCGGGGTACACTGAAGCTTTCTTT. Residues: CASSLWPGYTEAFF.

The rearrangement links TRBV19 to TRBJ2-5; 14 bases align to TRBD2. The germline V gene encodes CDR1 LNHDA and CDR2 SQIVND (reference sequence). The CDR3 consists of 15 residues. The J segment lost 7 bases and the V segment lost 7 bases, leaving 8 bases of the junction unmatched. Here the CDR3 DNA reads TGTGCCAGTACACCGGGACTAGCGGGAGTAGGGACCCAGTACTTC. Protein sequence: CASTPGLAGVGTQYF.

The chain is built from TRBV25-1 and TRBJ1-3; a weak D match, TRBD1 (5 bases). The CDR3 consists of 16 residues. Germline V CDR1 and CDR2: MGHDK, SYGVNS. V was trimmed by 4 bases and J by 4 bases, leaving 17 bases between them. The CDR3 nucleotides read TGTGCCAGCAGTGGGGTTTTTGGGGCAGGGGGAAACACCATATATTTT. Protein: CASSGVFGAGGNTIYF. Full variable domain (outside the CDR3, taken from reference TRBV25-1 and TRBJ1-3): EADIYQTPRYLVIGTGKKITLECSQTMGHDKMYWYQQDPGMELHLIHYSYGVNSTEKGDLSSESTVSRIRTEHFPLTLESARPSHTSQYLCASSGVFGAGGNTIYFGEGSWLTVV.

The chain links TRBV7-2 to TRBJ1-2; 7 bases are shared with TRBD1. CDR1 is SGHTA and CDR2 is FQGNSA in the germline V gene. V lost 5 bases to trimming and J lost 4 bases; unmatched junction nucleotides: 13. This CDR3 spans 16 amino acids. CDR3 in amino acids: CASSPGQAYPLYGYTF. The DNA of the CDR3 is TGTGCCAGCAGCCCCGGACAGGCCTATCCTCTCTATGGCTACACCTTC. Using reference TRBV7-2 and TRBJ1-2 for the parts outside the CDR3, the full variable domain is GAGVSQSPSNKVTEKGKDVELRCDPISGHTALYWYRQSLGQGLEFLIYFQGNSAPDKSGLPSDRFSAERTGGSVSTLTIQRTQQEDSAVYLCASSPGQAYPLYGYTFGSGTRLTVV.

This clone has a single count. This chain uses TRBV19 with TRBJ1-6; TRBD1 aligns across 7 bases. This CDR3 is 15 amino acids long. V was pared by 5 bases and J by 3 bases, with 4 bases of the junction left unmatched. CDR1 and CDR2 from the germline V gene are LNHDA and SQIVND (reference sequence). CDR3 nucleotides: TGTGCCAGTAGTCTGACAGGGATCTATAATTCACCCCTCCACTTT. It translates to CASSLTGIYNSPLHF.

The chain combines TRBV7-2 with TRBJ1-2; TRBD1 matches at 8 bases. This CDR3 has 18 residues. CDR1 SGHTA and CDR2 FQGNSA come from the germline V gene. V dropped 4 bases and J dropped 7; count of bases not matched to a gene: 20. CDR3 sequence reads: CASSSLRLLTGVLSGYTF. Written as DNA, the CDR3 is TGTGCCAGCAGCTCCCTACGACTATTGACAGGGGTACTCAGTGGCTACACCTTC.

This clone was found once. V and J are TRBV24-1 and TRBJ2-5; 7 positions agree with TRBD2. After removal of 9 bases from V and 1 base from J, the junction contained 7 bases not matched to a gene. This CDR3 is built from 14 residues. Germline CDR1 is KGHDR and CDR2 is SFDVKD. The CDR3 coding sequence is TGTGCCACCCGTGGAGCGGGGACCCAAGAGACCCAGTACTTC. It specifies CATRGAGTQETQYF.

V usage is TRBV28 and J usage is TRBJ2-7, with D perhaps matching TRBD2 (5 bases). Germline assignment: CDR1 MDHEN and CDR2 SYDVKM. V lost 3 bases and J 6 bases, leaving 18 bases between the germline ends. This CDR3 comprises 15 residues. This chain's CDR3 is CASSLGGSTSSEQYF. CDR3 DNA: TGTGCCAGCAGTTTGGGCGGGTCAACAAGCAGCGAGCAGTACTTC.

The chain uses TRBV6-6 and TRBJ1-3, with 7 bases matching TRBD1. Trimming cost V 5 bases and J 4 bases; bases outside gene matches: 14. This CDR3 has 17 amino acids. Germline V gives CDR1 MNHNY, CDR2 SVGAGI (reference sequence). This chain's CDR3 is CASSLRPTGTSGNTIYF. The CDR3 nucleotides are TGTGCCAGCAGTCTCCGCCCGACAGGGACTTCCGGAAACACCATATATTTT.

V gene TRBV28 combines with J gene TRBJ1-5; D ambiguous. The ends were cut back, 6 bases at V and 0 bases at J, with 6 bases in the middle. The CDR3 totals 13 residues. The germline gives CDR1 MDHEN, CDR2 SYDVKM. The DNA for the CDR3 is TGTGCCAGCAGCCCCCTTAGCAATCAGCCCCAGCATTTT. The encoded protein is CASSPLSNQPQHF.

The J gene is TRBJ1-4, the V gene TRBV5-6, with a possible D match to TRBD1 (6 bases). Germline V lookup: CDR1 SGHDT, CDR2 YYEEEE. The CDR3 runs 17 residues. V was clipped by 0 bases and J by 5 bases, with 17 bases between them. In nucleotides, the CDR3 is TGTGCCAGCAGCTTGGGGACAGCCTACCAACGAAATGAAAAACTGTTTTTT. Amino acid sequence: CASSLGTAYQRNEKLFF.

The genes are TRBV27 and TRBJ1-4; 7 bases are a match to TRBD1. Germline CDR1 reads MNHEY; CDR2 reads SMNVEV (reference sequence). This CDR3 is built from 14 residues. V trimming: 5 bases; J trimming: 8 bases; junction bases outside the gene matches: 8. The CDR3 DNA is TGTGCCAGCAGTGTAACAGGGGTAGAGGAAAAACTGTTTTTT. This codes for CASSVTGVEEKLFF. Variable domain in full (rest from reference TRBV27 and TRBJ1-4): EAQVTQNPRYLITVTGKKLTVTCSQNMNHEYMSWYRQDPGLGLRQIYYSMNVEVTDKGDVPEGYKVSRKEKRNFPLILESPSPNQTSLYFCASSVTGVEEKLFFGSGTQLSVL.

This clone has only a few counts. V gene TRBV7-9 combines with J gene TRBJ1-1; TRBD1 is a possible D gene (6 bases). The CDR3 is 15 amino acids. Germline V CDR1 and CDR2: SEHNR, FQNEAQ (reference sequence). V lost 5 bases, J lost 3 bases, and 16 bases lay in between. The CDR3 spells CASSPGQGPDTEAFF. DNA for the CDR3: TGTGCCAGCAGCCCGGGTCAGGGGCCAGACACTGAAGCTTTCTTT.

The chain recombines TRBV2 with TRBJ1-3; D not certain. The CDR3 runs to 16 residues. In germline, CDR1 is SNHLY, CDR2 FYNNEI. Trimming left V 2 bases short and J 2 bases short, with 13 bases between. The CDR3 spells CASSEITANPGNTIYF. In DNA, the CDR3 is TGTGCCAGCAGTGAAATAACAGCCAACCCTGGAAACACCATATATTTT. Full variable domain (rest looked up from reference TRBV2 and TRBJ1-3): EPEVTQTPSHQVTQMGQEVILRCVPISNHLYFYWYRQILGQKVEFLVSFYNNEISEKSEIFDDQFSVERPDGSNFTLKIRSTKLEDSAMYFCASSEITANPGNTIYFGEGSWLTVV.

This clone was seen a single time. The V and J genes are TRBV7-6 and TRBJ1-2; a possible D gene is TRBD1 (6 bases). The V gene's germline CDR1 is SGHVS and CDR2 FNYEAQ. CDR3 length equals 17 residues. The V end lost 5 bases, the J end lost 2 bases, and 21 bases lay between the germline ends. The chain's CDR3 is CASSANRGGEANYGYTF. CDR3 in DNA: TGTGCCAGCAGCGCCAACAGAGGGGGGGAGGCAAACTATGGCTACACCTTC.

As regards this clone: This CDR3 is also generated by other DNA sequences in the sample. This rearrangement joins TRBV19 to TRBJ2-3; 12 bases fit TRBD2. The V gene end was trimmed by 7 bases and the J gene end by 3 bases; junction bases not matched to a gene: 5. Germline CDR1 is LNHDA and CDR2 is SQIVND (reference sequence). The CDR3 extends over 15 amino acids. CDR3 DNA: TGTGCCAGTACGACTAGCGGGGGAATAACAGATACGCAGTATTTT. It is translated as CASTTSGGITDTQYF.